A selection of T cell receptor beta chains follows, all from one sample in a study of glioma-infiltrating T cells. TCRdb called the multiplex PCR reads again in MiXCR, with one record for every CDR3 protein. The sample holds around 190,000 distinct CDR3 sequences, roughly 45% seen once. Sequences were obtained from glioma tissue, nonneoplastic brain tissue, or PBMCs (not recorded which). The receptors shown here come from a human donor with low-grade glioma or glioblastoma, undergoing nonglioma brain surgery, or in good health (not recorded which). The conserved cysteine and the conserved F or W are not part of the CDR3 here. The order of the fields is V gene, J gene, clone size, CDR3 protein. The size field is filled for only some rows; it gives once, few, many or a size class.

>TRBV6-2/TRBV6-3|TRBJ2-1|.
ASQTSEGYNEEF
>TRBV28|TRBJ2-3|.
ASILTSGGTYTQY
>TRBV6-6|TRBJ1-1|.
AIRPGLKYTEAF
>TRBV28|TRBJ2-2|many
ASSLGWRRTGELF
>TRBV4-3|TRBJ2-7|.
ASRQDVLAGVEKY
>TRBV28|TRBJ2-1|many
ASSSPRLGRIAEQF
>TRBV12-3/TRBV12-4|TRBJ2-1|few
ASSLGVYNEQF
>TRBV12-3/TRBV12-4|TRBJ1-5|many
ASSFTQGDQPQH
>TRBV5-1|TRBJ2-5|.
ASSYSREIETQY
>TRBV7-9|TRBJ2-7|few
ASSLGGTQGYEQY
>TRBV29-1|TRBJ2-3|.
TVSRQGVGDTQY
>TRBV7-9|TRBJ2-7|.
ASSLDHASYEQY
>TRBV30|TRBJ1-5|.
VWSPTGGQPQH
>TRBV6-2/TRBV6-3|TRBJ2-7|.
ASSFRQGADEQY
>TRBV2|TRBJ2-1|.
ASSEIQGANEQF
>TRBV28|TRBJ2-5|.
ASSPGKYQETQY
>TRBV29-1|TRBJ1-1|.
SVEEAMHTEAF
>TRBV28|TRBJ1-1|many
ASSSLRGVSAEAF
>TRBV2|TRBJ2-7|few
ASSGTGLAGAYEQY
>TRBV28|TRBJ2-6|many
ASSLSLAGANVLT
>TRBV19|TRBJ1-5|.
ASSKNTGLKQPQH
>TRBV2|TRBJ2-1|.
ASSEASSGRAYEQF
>TRBV7-9|TRBJ1-2|many
ASRAVGRDWGYT
>TRBV3-1|TRBJ2-1|.
ASSQEPSRHNEQF
>TRBV2|TRBJ2-7|few
ASRTDSYEQY
>TRBV6-1|TRBJ1-5|many
AGARQGYQPQH
>TRBV6-1|TRBJ2-1|many
ASSFATTSGSNDEQF
>TRBV28|TRBJ2-7|many
ASSQQGLQY
>TRBV7-2|TRBJ1-1|few
ASSPGTAETRPTEAL
>TRBV18|TRBJ2-5|few
ASSRQGSQETQY
>TRBV2|TRBJ2-7|.
ASSEEDVSSYEQY
>TRBV29-1|TRBJ1-5|once
SVESTGEPNQPQH
>TRBV14|TRBJ2-3|once
ASSPSTGTQY
>TRBV4-1|TRBJ2-1|few
AGLAGLSSYNEQF
>TRBV7-9|TRBJ2-5|.
ASSVGFRGLQETQY
>TRBV6-5|TRBJ1-4|once
ASSLSREKLF
>TRBV2|TRBJ2-5|few
ASSEADREETQY
>TRBV7-8|TRBJ2-2|many
ASSLVSGATGELF
>TRBV15|TRBJ1-1|many
ATRGEGGFWTEAF
>TRBV28|TRBJ1-1|many
ASSPLRANTEAF
>TRBV14|TRBJ2-1|few
ASSQDSVAFNEQF
>TRBV7-2|TRBJ2-3|.
ASSLMRQDTQY
>TRBV7-9|TRBJ2-5|.
ASSWGVQETQY
>TRBV7-8|TRBJ1-1|many
ASSYTRNTEAF
>TRBV5-1|TRBJ1-3|.
ASSVLGAPGNTIY
>TRBV19|TRBJ2-1|.
ASSIGRAYNDQF
>TRBV5-4|TRBJ2-3|few
ASSLALDPDTQY
>TRBV7-9|TRBJ2-3|few
ASGSRDYFTDTQY
>TRBV3-1|TRBJ2-1|.
ASSQVIGQYNEQF
>TRBV28|TRBJ2-3|many
ASSLAGLAGGHDTQY
>TRBV20-1|TRBJ2-1|.
SATTQEDRGLNEQF